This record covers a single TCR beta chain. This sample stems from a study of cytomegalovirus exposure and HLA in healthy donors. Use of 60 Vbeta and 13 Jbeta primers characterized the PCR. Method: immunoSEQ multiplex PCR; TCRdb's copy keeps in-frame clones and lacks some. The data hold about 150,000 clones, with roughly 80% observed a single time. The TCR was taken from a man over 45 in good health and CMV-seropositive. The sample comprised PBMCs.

The CDR3 protein is CAWSVSRTSHGYTF. The CDR3 nucleotides are TGTGCCTGGAGTGTAAGTAGGACAAGCCATGGCTACACCTTC. J is TRBJ1-2 and V is TRBV30; D perhaps matches TRBD1 (5 bases). The germline V gene has CDR1 GTSNPN and CDR2 SVGIG (reference sequence). V dropped 0 bases and J dropped 6 bases, with 14 bases sitting between them. This CDR3 comprises 14 residues.